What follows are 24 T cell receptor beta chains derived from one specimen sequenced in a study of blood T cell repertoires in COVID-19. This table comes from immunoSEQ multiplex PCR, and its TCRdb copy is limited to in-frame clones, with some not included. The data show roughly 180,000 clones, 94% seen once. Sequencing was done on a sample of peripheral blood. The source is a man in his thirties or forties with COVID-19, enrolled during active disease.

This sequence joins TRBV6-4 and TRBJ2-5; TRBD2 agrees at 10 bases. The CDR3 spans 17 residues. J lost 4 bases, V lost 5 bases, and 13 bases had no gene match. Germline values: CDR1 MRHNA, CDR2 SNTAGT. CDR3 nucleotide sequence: TGTGCCAGCAGTCCTACACCCAGCGGGGGGGCCGGAGAGACCCAGTACTTC. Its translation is CASSPTPSGGAGETQYF.

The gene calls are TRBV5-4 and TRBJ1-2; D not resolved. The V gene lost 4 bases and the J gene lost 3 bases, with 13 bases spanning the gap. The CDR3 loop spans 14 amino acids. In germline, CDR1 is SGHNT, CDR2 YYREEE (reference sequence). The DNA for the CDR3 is TGTGCCAGCAGCCCAGGTGGTGTCGACTATGGCTACACCTTC. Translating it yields CASSPGGVDYGYTF.

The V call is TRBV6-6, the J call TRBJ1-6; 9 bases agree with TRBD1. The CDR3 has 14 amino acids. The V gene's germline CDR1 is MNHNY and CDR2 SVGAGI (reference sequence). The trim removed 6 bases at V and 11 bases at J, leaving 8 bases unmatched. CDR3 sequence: CASRPDRGWAPLHF. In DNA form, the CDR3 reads TGTGCCAGCAGGCCGGACAGGGGTTGGGCACCCCTCCACTTT.

CDR3 in DNA: TGTGCCACCAGCAGAGATACCGGGACAGCCTACGAGCAGTACTTC. Its translation is CATSRDTGTAYEQYF. The J gene is TRBJ2-7, the V gene TRBV15; 7 bases map to TRBD1. The CDR3 contains 15 residues. Per the germline V gene, CDR1 is LNHNV and CDR2 is YYDKDF (reference sequence). The trim removed 0 bases at V and 2 bases at J, leaving 4 bases unmatched.

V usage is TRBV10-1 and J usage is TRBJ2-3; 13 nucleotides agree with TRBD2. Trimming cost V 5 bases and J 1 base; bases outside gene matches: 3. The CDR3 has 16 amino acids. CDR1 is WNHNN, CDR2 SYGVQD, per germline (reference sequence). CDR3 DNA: TGCGCCAGCAGTTTTGGACTAGCGGGGGGCACAGATACGCAGTATTTT. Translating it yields CASSFGLAGGTDTQYF.

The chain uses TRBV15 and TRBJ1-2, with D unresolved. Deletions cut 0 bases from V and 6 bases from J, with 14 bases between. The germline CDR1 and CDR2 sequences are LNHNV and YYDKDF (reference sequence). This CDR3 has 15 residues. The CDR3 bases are TGTGCCACCAGCAGAGATATGAGGGTGGAAAATGGCTACACCTTC. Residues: CATSRDMRVENGYTF. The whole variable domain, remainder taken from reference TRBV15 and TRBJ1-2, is DAMVIQNPRYQVTQFGKPVTLSCSQTLNHNVMYWYQQKSSQAPKLLFHYYDKDFNNEADTPDNFQSRRPNTSFCFLDIRSPGLGDTAMYLCATSRDMRVENGYTFGSGTRLTVV.

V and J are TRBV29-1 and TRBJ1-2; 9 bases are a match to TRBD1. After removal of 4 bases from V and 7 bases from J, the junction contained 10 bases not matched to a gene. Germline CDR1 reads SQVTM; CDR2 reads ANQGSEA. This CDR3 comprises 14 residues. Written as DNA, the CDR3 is TGCAGCGTTGCGGGGGACAGGGTGGTCGGTGGCTACACCTTC. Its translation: CSVAGDRVVGGYTF.

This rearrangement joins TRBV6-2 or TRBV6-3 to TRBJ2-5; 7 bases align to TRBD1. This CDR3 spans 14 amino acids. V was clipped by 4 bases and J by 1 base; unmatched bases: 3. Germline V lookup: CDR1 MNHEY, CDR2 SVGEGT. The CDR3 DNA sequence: TGTGCCAGCAGTTCGTGGGACAGCCAAGAGACCCAGTACTTC. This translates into CASSSWDSQETQYF.

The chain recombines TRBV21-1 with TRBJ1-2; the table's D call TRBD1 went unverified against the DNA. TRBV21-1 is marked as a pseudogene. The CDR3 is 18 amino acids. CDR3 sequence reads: CASSNSPGQGEVSYGYTF. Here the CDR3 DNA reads TGTGCCAGCAGCAATTCCCCGGGACAGGGAGAGGTAAGCTATGGCTACACCTTC.

The CDR3 DNA follows: TGCGCCAGCAGCTTGGCAAGGACTAGCGGGGCACCCTACGAGCAGTACTTC. Amino acids: CASSLARTSGAPYEQYF. The V call is TRBV5-1, the J call TRBJ2-7; TRBD2 matches 12 bases. V was pared by 0 bases and J by 2 bases, with 6 bases of the junction left unmatched. CDR1 is SGHRS and CDR2 is YFSETQ in the germline V gene. The CDR3 extends over 17 amino acids.

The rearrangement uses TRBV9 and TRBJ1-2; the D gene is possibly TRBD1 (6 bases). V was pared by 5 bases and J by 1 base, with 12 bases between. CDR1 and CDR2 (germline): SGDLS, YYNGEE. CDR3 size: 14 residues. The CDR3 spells CASSGQKINYGYTF. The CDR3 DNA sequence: TGTGCCAGCAGTGGACAGAAAATTAACTATGGCTACACCTTC.

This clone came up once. CDR3 sequence: CASSENPQEGQPQHF. CDR3 DNA: TGTGCCAGCAGTGAAAACCCTCAGGAGGGTCAGCCCCAGCATTTT. This chain uses TRBV6-1 with TRBJ1-5, with D unclear. CDR3 length: 15 amino acids. The V gene lost 2 bases and the J gene lost 6 bases, with 14 bases spanning the gap. Looked up from germline, CDR1 is MNHNS and CDR2 is SASEGT.

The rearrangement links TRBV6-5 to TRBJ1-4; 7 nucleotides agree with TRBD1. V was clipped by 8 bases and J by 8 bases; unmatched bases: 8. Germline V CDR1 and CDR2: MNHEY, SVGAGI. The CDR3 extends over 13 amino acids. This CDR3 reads CASRDSGMEKLFF. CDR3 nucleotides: TGTGCCAGCCGGGACAGTGGGATGGAAAAACTGTTTTTT.

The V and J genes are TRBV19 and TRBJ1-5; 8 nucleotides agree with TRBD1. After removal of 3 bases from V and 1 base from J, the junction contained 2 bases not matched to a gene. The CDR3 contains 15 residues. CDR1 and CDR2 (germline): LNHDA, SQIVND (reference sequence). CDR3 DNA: TGTGCCAGTAGTATGTCAGGGGGCAGCAATCAGCCCCAGCATTTT. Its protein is CASSMSGGSNQPQHF. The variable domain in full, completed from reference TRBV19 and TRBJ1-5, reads DGGITQSPKYLFRKEGQNVTLSCEQNLNHDAMYWYRQDPGQGLRLIYYSQIVNDFQKGDIAEGYSVSREKKESFPLTVTSAQKNPTAFYLCASSMSGGSNQPQHFGDGTRLSIL.

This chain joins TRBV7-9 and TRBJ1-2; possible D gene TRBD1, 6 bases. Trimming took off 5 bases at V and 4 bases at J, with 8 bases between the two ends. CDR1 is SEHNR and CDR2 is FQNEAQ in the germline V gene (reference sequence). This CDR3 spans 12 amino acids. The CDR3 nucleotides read TGTGCCAGCAGCAGACAGGTCTATGGCTACACCTTC. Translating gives CASSRQVYGYTF.

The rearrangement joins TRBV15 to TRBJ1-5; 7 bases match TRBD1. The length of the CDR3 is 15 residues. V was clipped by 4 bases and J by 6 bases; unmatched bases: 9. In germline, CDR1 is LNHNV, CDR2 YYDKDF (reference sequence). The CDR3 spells CATSKDRNPAQPQHF. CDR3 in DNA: TGTGCCACCAGCAAGGACAGGAACCCCGCTCAGCCCCAGCATTTT.

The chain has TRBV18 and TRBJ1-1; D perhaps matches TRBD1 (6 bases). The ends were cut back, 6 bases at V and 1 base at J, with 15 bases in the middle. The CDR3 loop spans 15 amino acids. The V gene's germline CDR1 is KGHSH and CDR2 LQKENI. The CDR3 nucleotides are TGTGCCAGCTCGCAGGGGCAGGGGTCGAACACTGAAGCTTTCTTT. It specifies CASSQGQGSNTEAFF.

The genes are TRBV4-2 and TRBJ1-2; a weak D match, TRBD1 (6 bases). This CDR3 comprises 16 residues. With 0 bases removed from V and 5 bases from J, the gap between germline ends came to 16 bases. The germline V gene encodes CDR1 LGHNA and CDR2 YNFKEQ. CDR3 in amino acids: CASSQDPRGNAYGYTF. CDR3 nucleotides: TGTGCCAGCAGCCAAGATCCCAGGGGCAACGCGTATGGCTACACCTTC.

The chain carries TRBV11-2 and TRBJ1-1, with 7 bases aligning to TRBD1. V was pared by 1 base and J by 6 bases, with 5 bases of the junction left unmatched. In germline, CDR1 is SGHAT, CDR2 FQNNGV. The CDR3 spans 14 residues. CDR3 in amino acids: CASSLGEGASEAFF. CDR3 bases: TGTGCCAGCAGCTTAGGAGAGGGGGCCTCTGAAGCTTTCTTT.

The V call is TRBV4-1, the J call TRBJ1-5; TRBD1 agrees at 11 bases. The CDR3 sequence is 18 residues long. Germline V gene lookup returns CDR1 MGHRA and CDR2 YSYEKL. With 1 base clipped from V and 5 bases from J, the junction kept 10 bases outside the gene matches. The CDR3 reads CASSQVISGTGGDQPQHF. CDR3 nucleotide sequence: TGCGCCAGCAGCCAAGTTATCAGCGGGACAGGGGGGGATCAGCCCCAGCATTTT.

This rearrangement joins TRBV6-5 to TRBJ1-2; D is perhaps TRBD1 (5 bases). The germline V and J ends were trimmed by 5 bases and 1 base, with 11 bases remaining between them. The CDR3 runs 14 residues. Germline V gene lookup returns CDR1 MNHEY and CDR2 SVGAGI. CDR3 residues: CASSTKGNNYGYTF. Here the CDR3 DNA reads TGTGCCAGCAGTACCAAGGGGAATAACTATGGCTACACCTTC.

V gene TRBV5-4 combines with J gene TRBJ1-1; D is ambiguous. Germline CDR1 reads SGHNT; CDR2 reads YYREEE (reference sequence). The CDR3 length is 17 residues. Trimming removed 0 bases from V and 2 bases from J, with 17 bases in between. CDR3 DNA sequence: TGTGCCAGCAGCTTGGACGCAGAGAGGAGCTTTAACACTGAAGCTTTCTTT. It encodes CASSLDAERSFNTEAFF.

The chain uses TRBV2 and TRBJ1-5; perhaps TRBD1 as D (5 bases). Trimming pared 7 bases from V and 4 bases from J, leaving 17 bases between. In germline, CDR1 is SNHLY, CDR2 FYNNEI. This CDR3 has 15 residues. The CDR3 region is CASTPETAQNQPQHF. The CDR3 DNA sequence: TGTGCCAGCACCCCTGAGACAGCGCAAAATCAGCCCCAGCATTTT.

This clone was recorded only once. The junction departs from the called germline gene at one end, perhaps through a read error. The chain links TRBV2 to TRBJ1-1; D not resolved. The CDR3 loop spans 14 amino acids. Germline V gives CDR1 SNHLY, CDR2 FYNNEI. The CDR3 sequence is CASTEIDSNTEAFF. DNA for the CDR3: TGTGCCAGCACTGAAATAGACTCGAACACTGAAGCTTTCTTT.